This T cell receptor (beta chain) was retrieved from a study of T cell changes during pregnancy in multiple sclerosis. Data came from immunoSEQ multiplex PCR; TCRdb stores just in-frame clones and leaves some out. The table lists some 99,000 clones, just over 90% of them singletons, with roughly 2.1% in the top ten. This TCR derives from a female donor in good health, enrolled as a control in a pregnancy study. Sequencing used peripheral blood, obtained after pregnancy.

CDR3 DNA sequence: TGTGCCAGCAGTTTAGGCAGGGGGTACAATCAGCCCCAGCATTTT. Translating it yields CASSLGRGYNQPQHF. The genes are TRBV28 and TRBJ1-5; 7 bases match TRBD1. V was pared by 2 bases and J by 3 bases, with 4 bases of the junction left unmatched. There are 15 residues in the CDR3. Looked up from germline, CDR1 is MDHEN and CDR2 is SYDVKM.